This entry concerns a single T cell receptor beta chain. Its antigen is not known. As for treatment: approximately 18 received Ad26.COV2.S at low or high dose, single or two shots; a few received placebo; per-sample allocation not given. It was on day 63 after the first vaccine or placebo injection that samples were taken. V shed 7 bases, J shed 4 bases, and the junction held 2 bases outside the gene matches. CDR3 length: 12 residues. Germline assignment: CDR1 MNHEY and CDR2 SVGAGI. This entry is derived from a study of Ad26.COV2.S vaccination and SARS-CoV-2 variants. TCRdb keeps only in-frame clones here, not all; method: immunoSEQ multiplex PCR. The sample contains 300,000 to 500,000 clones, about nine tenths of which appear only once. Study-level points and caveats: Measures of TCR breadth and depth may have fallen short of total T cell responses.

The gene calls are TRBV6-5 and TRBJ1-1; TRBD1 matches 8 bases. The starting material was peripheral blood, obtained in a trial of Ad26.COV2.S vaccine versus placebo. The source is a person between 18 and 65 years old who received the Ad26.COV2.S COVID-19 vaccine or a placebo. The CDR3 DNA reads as TGTGCCAGCATGCAGGGGGCCACTGAAGCTTTCTTT. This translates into CASMQGATEAFF.